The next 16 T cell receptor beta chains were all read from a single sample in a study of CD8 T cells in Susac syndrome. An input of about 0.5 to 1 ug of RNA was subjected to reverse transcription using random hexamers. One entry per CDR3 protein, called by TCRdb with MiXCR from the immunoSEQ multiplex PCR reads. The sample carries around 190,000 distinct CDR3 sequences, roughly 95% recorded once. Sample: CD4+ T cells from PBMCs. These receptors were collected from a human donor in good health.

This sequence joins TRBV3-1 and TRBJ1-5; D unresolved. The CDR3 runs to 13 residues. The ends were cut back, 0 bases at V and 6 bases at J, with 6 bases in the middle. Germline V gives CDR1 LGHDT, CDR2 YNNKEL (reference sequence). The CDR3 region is CASSQDLVQPQHF. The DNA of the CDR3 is TGTGCCAGCAGCCAAGATCTGGTTCAGCCCCAGCATTTT.

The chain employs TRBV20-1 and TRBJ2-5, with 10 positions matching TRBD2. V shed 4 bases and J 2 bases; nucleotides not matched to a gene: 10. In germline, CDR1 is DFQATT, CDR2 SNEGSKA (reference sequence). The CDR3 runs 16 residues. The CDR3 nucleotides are TGCAGTGCTACAGGCCCGAGCGGGAGGGGGCAAGAGACCCAGTACTTC. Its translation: CSATGPSGRGQETQYF.

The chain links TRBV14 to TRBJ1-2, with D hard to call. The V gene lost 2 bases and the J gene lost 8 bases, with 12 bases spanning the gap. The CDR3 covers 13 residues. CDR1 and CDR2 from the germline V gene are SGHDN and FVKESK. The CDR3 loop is CASSQPLDFGYTF. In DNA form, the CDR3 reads TGTGCCAGCAGCCAACCATTAGACTTCGGCTACACCTTC.

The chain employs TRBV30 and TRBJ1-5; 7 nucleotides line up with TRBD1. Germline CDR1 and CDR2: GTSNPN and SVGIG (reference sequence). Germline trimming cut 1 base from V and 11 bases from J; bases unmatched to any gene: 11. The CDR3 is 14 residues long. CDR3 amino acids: CAWSANRGAGAQHF. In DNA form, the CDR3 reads TGTGCCTGGAGTGCCAACAGGGGAGCCGGAGCCCAGCATTTT.

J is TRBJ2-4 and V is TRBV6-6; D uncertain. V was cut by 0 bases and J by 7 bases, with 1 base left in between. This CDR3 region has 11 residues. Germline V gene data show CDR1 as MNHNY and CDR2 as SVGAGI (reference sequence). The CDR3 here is CASSYSNIQYF. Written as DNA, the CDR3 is TGTGCCAGCAGTTACTCCAACATTCAGTACTTC.

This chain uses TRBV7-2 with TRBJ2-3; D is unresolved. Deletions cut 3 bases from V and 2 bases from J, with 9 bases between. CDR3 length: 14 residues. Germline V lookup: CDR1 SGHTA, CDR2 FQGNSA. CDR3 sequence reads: CASSFKPSTDTQYF. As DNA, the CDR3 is TGTGCCAGCAGCTTCAAACCGTCCACAGATACGCAGTATTTT.

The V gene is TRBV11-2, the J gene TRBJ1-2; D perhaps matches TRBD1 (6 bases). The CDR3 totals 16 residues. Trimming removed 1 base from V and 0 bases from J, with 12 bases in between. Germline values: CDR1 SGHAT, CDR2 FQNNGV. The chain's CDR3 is CASSLGVGQTNYGYTF. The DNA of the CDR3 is TGTGCCAGCAGCTTAGGGGTTGGACAGACTAACTATGGCTACACCTTC.

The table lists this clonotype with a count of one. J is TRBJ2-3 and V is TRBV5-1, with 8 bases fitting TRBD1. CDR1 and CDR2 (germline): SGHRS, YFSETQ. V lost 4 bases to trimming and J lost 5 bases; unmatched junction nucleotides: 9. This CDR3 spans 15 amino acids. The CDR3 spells CASSTDGQGEDTQYF. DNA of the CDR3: TGCGCCAGCAGCACCGACGGACAGGGAGAAGATACGCAGTATTTT.

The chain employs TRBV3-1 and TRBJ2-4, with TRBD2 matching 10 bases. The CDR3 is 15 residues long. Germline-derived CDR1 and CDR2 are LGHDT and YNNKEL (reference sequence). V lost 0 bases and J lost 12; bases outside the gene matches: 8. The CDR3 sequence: CASSQESGGAQNQYF. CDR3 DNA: TGTGCCAGCAGCCAAGAGAGCGGGGGGGCACAGAATCAGTACTTC.

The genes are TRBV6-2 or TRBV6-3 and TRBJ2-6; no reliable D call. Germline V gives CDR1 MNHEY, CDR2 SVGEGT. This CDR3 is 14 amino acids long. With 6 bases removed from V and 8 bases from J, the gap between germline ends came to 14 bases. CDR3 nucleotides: TGTGCCAGCAGCCAGGAGCCTCTCCCCAACGTCCTGACTTTC. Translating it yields CASSQEPLPNVLTF.

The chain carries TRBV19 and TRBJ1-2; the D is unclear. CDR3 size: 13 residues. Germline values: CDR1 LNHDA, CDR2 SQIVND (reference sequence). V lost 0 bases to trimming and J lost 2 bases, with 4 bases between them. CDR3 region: CASSIDSNYGYTF. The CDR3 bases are TGTGCCAGTAGTATAGACAGCAACTATGGCTACACCTTC.

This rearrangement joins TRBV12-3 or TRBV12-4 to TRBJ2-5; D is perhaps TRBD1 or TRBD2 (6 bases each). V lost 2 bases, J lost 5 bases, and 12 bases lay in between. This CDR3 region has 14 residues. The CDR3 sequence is CASSLRGGRETQYF. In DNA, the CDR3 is TGTGCCAGCAGTTTACGAGGGGGGAGGGAGACCCAGTACTTC.

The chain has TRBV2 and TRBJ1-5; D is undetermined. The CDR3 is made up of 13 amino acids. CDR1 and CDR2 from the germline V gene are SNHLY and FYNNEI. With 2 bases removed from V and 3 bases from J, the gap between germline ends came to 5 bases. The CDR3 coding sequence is TGTGCCAGCAGTGAAAGTGCCAATCAGCCCCAGCATTTT. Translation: CASSESANQPQHF.

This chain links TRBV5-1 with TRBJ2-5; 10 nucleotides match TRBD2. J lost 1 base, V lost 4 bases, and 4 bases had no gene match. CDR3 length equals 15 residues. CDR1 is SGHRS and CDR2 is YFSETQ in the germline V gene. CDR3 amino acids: CASSPLAGAQETQYF. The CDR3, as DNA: TGCGCCAGCAGCCCCCTAGCGGGAGCCCAAGAGACCCAGTACTTC.

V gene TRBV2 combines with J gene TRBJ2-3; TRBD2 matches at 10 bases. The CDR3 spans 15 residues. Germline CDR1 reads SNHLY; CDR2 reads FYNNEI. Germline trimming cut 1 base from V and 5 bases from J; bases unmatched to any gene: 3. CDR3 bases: TGTGCCAGCAGTGAAGAAGCGGGGGGGCTAGATACGCAGTATTTT. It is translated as CASSEEAGGLDTQYF.

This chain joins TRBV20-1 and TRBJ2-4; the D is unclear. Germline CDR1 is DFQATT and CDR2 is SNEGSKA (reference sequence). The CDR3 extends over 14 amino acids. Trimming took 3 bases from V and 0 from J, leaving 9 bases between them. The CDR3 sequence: CSASISLAKNIQYF. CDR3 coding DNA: TGCAGTGCTAGTATCAGTTTAGCCAAAAACATTCAGTACTTC.